This TCR beta chain was sequenced for a study of T cell responses to AZD1222 COVID-19 vaccine. Study outcomes and limitations: It was only a handful of AZD1222 recipients who were seropositive at baseline. Spike regions recognized by vaccine-associated CD4 TCRs spanned the protein, led by 160-218 and 743-854.

Some clones are missing from TCRdb's copy, which holds only in-frame ones; the method was immunoSEQ multiplex PCR. The sample lists tens of thousands of clones; about 89% were seen once. Comments on this clone: Antigen unknown.

Material: peripheral blood, obtained 28 days after the second AZD1222 dose. The receptor was isolated from an adult who received the AZD1222 COVID-19 vaccine.

CDR3 DNA: TGTGCCAGCAGCGGGGGCAGGGCCTACGAGCAGTACTTC. Residues: CASSGGRAYEQYF. The J gene is TRBJ2-7, the V gene TRBV7-2, with D perhaps matching TRBD1 (6 bases). V was shortened by 5 bases and J by 2 bases, with 10 bases between the two germline ends. CDR1 and CDR2 (germline): SGHTA, FQGNSA. This CDR3 has 13 residues.